This T cell receptor beta chain was sequenced in a study of T cell responses to AZD1222 COVID-19 vaccine. Notes on the study in general: Donors in the cohort were predominantly white British and more often female, and clonal diversity was possibly underestimated.

Clones were read by immunoSEQ multiplex PCR, and TCRdb kept only the in-frame ones, dropping some. In the table there are about 130,000 clones, about 92% of which are singletons. This clone was counted between two and nine times. The target antigen is unknown. The CDR3 is made up of 14 amino acids. Trimming pared 2 bases from V and 0 bases from J, leaving 10 bases between. Germline CDR1 reads SQVTM; CDR2 reads ANQGSEA. The genes are TRBV29-1 and TRBJ1-1, with D unresolved. The TCR originated in an adult in good health. The material sequenced was peripheral blood, taken on day 0 of AZD1222 vaccination. The CDR3 DNA sequence: TGCAGCGTTGAACTGATGGATGTGAACACTGAAGCTTTCTTT. This translates into CSVELMDVNTEAFF.